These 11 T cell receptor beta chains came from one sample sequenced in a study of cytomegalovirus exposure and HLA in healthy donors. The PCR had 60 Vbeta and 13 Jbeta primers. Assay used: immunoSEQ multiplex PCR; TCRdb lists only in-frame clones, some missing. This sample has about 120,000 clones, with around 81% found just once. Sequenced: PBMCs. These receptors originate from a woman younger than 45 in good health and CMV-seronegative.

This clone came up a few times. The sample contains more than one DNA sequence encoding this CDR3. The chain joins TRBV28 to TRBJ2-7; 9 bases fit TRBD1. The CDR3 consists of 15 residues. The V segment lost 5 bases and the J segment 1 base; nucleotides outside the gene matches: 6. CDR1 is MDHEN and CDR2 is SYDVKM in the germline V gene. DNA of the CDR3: TGTGCCAGCAGTCCCCCCGGGACAGGGTCCTACGAGCAGTACTTC. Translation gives CASSPPGTGSYEQYF.

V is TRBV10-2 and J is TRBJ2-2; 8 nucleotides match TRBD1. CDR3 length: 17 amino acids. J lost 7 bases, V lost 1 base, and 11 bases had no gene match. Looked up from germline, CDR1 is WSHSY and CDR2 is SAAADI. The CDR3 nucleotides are TGCGCCAGCAGTGAGTTTCGGGGGCAGGGGGCGGACGGGGAGCTGTTTTTT. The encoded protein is CASSEFRGQGADGELFF.

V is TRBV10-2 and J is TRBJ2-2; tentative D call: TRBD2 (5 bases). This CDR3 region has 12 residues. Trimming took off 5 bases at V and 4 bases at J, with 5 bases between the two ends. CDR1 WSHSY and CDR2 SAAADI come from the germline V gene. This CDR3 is CASSRGTGELFF. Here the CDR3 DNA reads TGCGCCAGCAGTCGGGGCACCGGGGAGCTGTTTTTT.

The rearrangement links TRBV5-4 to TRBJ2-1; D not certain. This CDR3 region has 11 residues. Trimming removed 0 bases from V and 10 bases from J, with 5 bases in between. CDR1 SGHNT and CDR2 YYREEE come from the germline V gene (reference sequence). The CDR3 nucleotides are TGTGCCAGCAGCTTGGCACGGGAGCAGTTCTTC. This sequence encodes CASSLAREQFF.

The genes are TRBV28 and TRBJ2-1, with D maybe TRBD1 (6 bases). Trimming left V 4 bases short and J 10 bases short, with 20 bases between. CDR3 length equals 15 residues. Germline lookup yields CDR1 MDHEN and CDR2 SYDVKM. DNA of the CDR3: TGTGCCAGCAGTTCCGGTGGGCGGGCAGGGGAGGAGCAGTTCTTC. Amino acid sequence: CASSSGGRAGEEQFF.

In DNA, the CDR3 is TGTGCCAGCAGCTTGGGGTCTAGCTCCGAGCAGTACTTC. This gives the protein CASSLGSSSEQYF. The chain uses TRBV5-4 and TRBJ2-5; D perhaps matches TRBD2 (5 bases). The DNA end is more similar to TRBJ2-7, so the J call may be wrong. The CDR3 loop spans 13 amino acids. Germline values: CDR1 SGHNT, CDR2 YYREEE (reference sequence).

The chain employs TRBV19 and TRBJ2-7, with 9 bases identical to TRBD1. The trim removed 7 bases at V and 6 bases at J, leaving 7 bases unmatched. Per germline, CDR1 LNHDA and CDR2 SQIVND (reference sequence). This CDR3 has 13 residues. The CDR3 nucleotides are TGTGCCAGTACCGGGACAGGGACCGGCGAGCAGTACTTC. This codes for CASTGTGTGEQYF.

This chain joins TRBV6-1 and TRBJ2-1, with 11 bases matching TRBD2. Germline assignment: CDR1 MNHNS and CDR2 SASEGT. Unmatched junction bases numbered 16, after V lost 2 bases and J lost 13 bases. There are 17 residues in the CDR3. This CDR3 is CASSEYSRLFLAGGQFF. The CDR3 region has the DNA TGTGCCAGCAGTGAATATTCCAGACTTTTTCTAGCGGGAGGACAGTTCTTC.

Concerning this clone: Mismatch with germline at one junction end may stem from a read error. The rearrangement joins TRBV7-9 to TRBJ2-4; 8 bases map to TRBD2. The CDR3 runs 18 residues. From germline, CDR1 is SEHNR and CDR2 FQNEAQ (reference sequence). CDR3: CSSSSGLGPEAAKNIQYF. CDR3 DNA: TGTTCCAGCAGCTCGGGACTAGGTCCGGAAGCAGCCAAAAACATTCAGTACTTC.

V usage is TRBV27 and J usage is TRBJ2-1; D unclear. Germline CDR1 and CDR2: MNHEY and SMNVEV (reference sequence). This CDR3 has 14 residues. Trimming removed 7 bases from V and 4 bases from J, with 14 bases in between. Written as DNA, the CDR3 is TGTGCCAGCATCGAGGTGGGTGGATACAATGAGCAGTTCTTC. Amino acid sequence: CASIEVGGYNEQFF.

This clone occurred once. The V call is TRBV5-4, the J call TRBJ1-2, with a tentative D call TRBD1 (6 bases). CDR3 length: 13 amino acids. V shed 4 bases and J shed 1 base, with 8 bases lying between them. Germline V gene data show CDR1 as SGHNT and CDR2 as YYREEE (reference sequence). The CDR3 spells CASSLDSNYGYTF. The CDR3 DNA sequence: TGTGCCAGCAGCCTGGACAGTAACTATGGCTACACCTTC.